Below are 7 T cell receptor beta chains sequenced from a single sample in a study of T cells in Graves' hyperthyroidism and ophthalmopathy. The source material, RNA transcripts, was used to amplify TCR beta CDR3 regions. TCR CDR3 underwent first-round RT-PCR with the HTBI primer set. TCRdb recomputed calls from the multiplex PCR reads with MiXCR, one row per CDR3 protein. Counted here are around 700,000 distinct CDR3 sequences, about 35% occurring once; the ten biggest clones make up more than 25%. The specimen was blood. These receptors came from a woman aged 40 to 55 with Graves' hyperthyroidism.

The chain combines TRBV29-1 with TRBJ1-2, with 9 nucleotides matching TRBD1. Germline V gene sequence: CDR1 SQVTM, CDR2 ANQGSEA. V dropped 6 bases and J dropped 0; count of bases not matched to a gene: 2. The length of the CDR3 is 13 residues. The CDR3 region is CSVWTGANYGYTF. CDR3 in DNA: TGCAGCGTCTGGACAGGGGCTAACTATGGCTACACCTTC.

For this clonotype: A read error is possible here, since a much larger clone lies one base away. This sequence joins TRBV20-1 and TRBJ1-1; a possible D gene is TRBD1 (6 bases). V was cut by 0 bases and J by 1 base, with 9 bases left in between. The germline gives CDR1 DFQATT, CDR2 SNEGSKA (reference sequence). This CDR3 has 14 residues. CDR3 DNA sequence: TGCAGTGCTAGAGAGGGACACTCGAACACTGAAGCTTTCTTT. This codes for CSAREGHSNTEAFF.

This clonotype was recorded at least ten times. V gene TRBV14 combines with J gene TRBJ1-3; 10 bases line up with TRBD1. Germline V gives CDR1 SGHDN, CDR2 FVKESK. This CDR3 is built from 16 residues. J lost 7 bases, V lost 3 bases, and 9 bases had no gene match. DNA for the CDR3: TGTGCCAGCAGCCACCAGGACAGGGGGGTCCCGAACACCATATATTTT. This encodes CASSHQDRGVPNTIYF.

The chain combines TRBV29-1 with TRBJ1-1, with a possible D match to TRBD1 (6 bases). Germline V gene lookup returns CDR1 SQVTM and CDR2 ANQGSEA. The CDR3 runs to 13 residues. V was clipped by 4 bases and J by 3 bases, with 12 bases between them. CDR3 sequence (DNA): TGCAGCGTTGGTCGGGGGCTTGACACTGAAGCTTTCTTT. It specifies CSVGRGLDTEAFF. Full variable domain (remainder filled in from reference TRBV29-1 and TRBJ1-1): SAVISQKPSRDICQRGTSLTIQCQVDSQVTMMFWYRQQPGQSLTLIATANQGSEATYESGFVIDKFPISRPNLTFSTLTVSNMSPEDSSIYLCSVGRGLDTEAFFGQGTRLTVV.

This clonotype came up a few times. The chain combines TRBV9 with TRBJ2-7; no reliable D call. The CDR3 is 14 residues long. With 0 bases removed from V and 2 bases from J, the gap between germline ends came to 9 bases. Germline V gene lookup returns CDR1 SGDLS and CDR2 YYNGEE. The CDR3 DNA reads TGTGCCAGCAGCGTAGGGACCGCCACCTACGAGCAGTACTTC. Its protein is CASSVGTATYEQYF. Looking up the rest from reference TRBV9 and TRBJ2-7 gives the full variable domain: DSGVTQTPKHLITATGQRVTLRCSPRSGDLSVYWYQQSLDQGLQFLIQYYNGEERAKGNILERFSAQQFPDLHSELNLSSLELGDSALYFCASSVGTATYEQYFGPGTRLTVT.

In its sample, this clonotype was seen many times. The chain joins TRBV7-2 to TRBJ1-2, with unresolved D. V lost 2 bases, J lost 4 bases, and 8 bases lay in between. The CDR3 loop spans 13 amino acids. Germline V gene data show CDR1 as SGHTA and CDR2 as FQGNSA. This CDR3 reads CASSLFNGYGYTF. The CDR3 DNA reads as TGTGCCAGCAGCTTATTTAACGGCTATGGCTACACCTTC.

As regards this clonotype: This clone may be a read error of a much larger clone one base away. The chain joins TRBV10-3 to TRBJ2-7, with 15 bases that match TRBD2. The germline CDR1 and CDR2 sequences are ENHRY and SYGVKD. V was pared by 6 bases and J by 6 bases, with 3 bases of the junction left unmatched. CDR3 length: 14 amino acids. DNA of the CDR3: TGTGCCATCAGCCTGGGACTAGCGGGAGGCGAGCAGTACTTC. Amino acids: CAISLGLAGGEQYF.